The clone carrying this T cell receptor (beta chain) appeared a few times. The antigen remains unidentified. This sample was included in a study of T cell responses to AZD1222 COVID-19 vaccine. Turning to the study itself: Analysis merged second doses at about 4 or about 12 weeks. Findings and caveats of the study: Baseline testing showed seropositivity in only a handful of AZD1222 recipients. Close to half of all spike-specific TCRs reportedly target regions of the variants that are unmutated. No repertoire was sampled before or during the peak T cell response, only after it.

CDR1 is MDHEN, CDR2 SYDVKM, per germline. Germline trimming cut 3 bases from V and 1 base from J; bases unmatched to any gene: 0. The CDR3 spans 14 residues. Assay: immunoSEQ multiplex PCR; the TCRdb copy retains only in-frame clones and omits some. The sample holds 150,000 to 200,000 clones, around 87% seen once. This TCR came from an adult in good health. This rearrangement joins TRBV28 to TRBJ1-5; 7 bases are a match to TRBD1. The input for sequencing was peripheral blood, taken on day 0 of AZD1222 vaccination. The CDR3, as DNA: TGTGCCAGCAGTTTGGGACAGAGCAATCAGCCCCAGCATTTT. Amino acid sequence: CASSLGQSNQPQHF. Full variable domain (outside the CDR3, taken from reference TRBV28 and TRBJ1-5): DVKVTQSSRYLVKRTGEKVFLECVQDMDHENMFWYRQDPGLGLRLIYFSYDVKMKEKGDIPEGYSVSREKKERFSLILESASTNQTSMYLCASSLGQSNQPQHFGDGTRLSIL.